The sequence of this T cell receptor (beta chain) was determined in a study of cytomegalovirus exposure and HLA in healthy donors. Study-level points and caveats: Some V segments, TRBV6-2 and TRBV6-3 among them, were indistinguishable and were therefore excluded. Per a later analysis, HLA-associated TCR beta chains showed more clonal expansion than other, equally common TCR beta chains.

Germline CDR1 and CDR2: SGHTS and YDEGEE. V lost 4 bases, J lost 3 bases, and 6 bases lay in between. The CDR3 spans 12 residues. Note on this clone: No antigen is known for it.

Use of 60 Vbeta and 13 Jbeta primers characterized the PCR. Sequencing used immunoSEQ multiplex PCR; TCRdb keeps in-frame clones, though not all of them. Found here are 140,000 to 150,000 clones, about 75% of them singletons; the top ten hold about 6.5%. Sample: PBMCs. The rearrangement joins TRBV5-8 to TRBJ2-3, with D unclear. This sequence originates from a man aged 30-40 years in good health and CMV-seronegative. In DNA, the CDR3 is TGTGCCAGCAGCCTACTTACAGATACGCAGTATTTT. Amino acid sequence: CASSLLTDTQYF.